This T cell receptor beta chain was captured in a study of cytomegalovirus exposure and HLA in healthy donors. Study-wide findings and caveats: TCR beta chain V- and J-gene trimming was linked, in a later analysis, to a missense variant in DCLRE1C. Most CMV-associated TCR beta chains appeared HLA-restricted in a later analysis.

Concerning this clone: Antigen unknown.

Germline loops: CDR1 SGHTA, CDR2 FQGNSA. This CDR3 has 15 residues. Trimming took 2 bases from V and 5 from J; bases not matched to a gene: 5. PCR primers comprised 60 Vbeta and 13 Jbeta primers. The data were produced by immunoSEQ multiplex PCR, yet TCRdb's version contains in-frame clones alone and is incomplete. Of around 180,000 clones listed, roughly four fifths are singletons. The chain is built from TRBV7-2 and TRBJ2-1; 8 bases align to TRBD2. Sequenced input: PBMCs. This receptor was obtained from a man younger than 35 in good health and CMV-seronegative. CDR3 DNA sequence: TGTGCCAGCAGCTTACGGCGGGGGGAAAACAATGAGCAGTTCTTC. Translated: CASSLRRGENNEQFF.